Detailed here is one T cell receptor (beta chain). Its target is unknown. Amplification used 60 Vbeta primers and 13 Jbeta primers. Repertoires were generated with immunoSEQ multiplex PCR, while TCRdb's copy carries only in-frame clones and drops some. Of 200,000 to 250,000 clones listed, around 83% are singletons. This specimen comes from a study of cytomegalovirus exposure and HLA in healthy donors. Whole-study context: There were approximately 400 genotyped donors. Of these, about 81% fell in the genetic ancestry cluster associated with self-reported Caucasian donors. Study-level points and caveats: Researchers reported in a later analysis that common viral pathogens appeared linked to several top clusters. Prior analysis indicated that the majority of TCR beta V segments exhibited productivity approximately 90% or approximately 30% of the time.

CDR1 is ENHRY, CDR2 SYGVKD, per germline. Trimming removed 2 bases from V and 1 base from J; junction bases left unmatched: 1. The length of the CDR3 is 15 residues. J is TRBJ1-1 and V is TRBV10-3, with TRBD1 identical over 10 bases. This sequence was found in a girl aged 2 to 9 in good health and CMV-seronegative. Sequencing was carried out using PBMCs. The CDR3 nucleotides are TGTGCCATCAGTGAGCGGGACAGGGGGAACACTGAAGCTTTCTTT. The encoded protein is CAISERDRGNTEAFF.